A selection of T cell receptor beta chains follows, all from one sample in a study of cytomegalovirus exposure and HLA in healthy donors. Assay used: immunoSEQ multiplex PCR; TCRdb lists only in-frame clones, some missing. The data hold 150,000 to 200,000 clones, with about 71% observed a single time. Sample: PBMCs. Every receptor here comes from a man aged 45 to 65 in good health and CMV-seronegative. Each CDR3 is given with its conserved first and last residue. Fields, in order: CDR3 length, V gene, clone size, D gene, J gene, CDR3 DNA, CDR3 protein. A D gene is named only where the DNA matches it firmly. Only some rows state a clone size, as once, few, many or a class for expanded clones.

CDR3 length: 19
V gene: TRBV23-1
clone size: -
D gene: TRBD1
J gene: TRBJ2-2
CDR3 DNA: TGCGCCAGCAGTCAATCTCAAATCGACAGGGGGCCGAACACCGGGGAGCTGTTTTTT
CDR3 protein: CASSQSQIDRGPNTGELFF

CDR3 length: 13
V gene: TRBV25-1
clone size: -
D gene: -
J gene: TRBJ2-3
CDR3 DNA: TGTGCCAGCAGTAGGGGGGGCGCAGATACGCAGTATTTT
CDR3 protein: CASSRGGADTQYF

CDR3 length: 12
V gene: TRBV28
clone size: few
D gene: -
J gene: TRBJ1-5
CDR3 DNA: TGTGCCAGCAGTAAGGACATACAGCCCCAGCATTTT
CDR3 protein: CASSKDIQPQHF

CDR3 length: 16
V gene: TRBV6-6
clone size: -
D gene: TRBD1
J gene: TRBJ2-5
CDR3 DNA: TGTGCCAGCAGTGACTCCAGGGGGCTGTACCAAGAGACCCAGTACTTC
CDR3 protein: CASSDSRGLYQETQYF

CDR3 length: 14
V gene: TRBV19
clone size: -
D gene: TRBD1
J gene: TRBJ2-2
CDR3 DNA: TGTGCCAGTATCCCGAGGGGGCGGGCCGGGGAGCTGTTTTTT
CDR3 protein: CASIPRGRAGELFF

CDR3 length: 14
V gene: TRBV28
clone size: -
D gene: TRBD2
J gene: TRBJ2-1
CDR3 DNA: TGTGCCAGCAGTTTAGGCGGGGGAGGAAGTGAGCAGTTCTTC
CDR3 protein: CASSLGGGGSEQFF

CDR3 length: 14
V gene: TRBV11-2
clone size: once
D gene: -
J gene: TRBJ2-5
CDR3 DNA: TGTGCCAGCAGCTTAGATGGGGCATGGGAGACCCAGTACTTC
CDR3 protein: CASSLDGAWETQYF

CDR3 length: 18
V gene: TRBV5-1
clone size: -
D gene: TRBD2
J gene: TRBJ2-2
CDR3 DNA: TGCGCCAGCAGCTTGCGGAGGGTGGCGAGGGGAGGGTACGGGGAGCTGTTTTTT
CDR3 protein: CASSLRRVARGGYGELFF

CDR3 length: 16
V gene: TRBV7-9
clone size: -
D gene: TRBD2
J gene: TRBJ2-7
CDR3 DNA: TGTGCCAGCAGCTTGGCGACCGGGACTAGCGGCTACGAGCAGTACTTC
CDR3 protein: CASSLATGTSGYEQYF

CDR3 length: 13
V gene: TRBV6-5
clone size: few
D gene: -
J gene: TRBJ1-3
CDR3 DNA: TGTGCCAGCAGTTCGGTCTCTGGAAACACCATATATTTT
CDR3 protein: CASSSVSGNTIYF

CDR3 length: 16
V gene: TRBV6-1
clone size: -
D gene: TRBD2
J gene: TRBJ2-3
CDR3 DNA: TGTGCCAGCAGTGTCAGTAGCGGGGGGGCGGCAGATACGCAGTATTTT
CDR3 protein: CASSVSSGGAADTQYF

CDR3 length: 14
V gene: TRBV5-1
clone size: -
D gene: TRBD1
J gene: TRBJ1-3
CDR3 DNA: TGCGCCAGCAGCCCTGGGACAGGGGGAAACACCATATATTTT
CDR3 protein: CASSPGTGGNTIYF

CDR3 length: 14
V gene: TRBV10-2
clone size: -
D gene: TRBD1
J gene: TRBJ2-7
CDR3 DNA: TGCGCCAGCAGCCCCGGGACAGGGTCCTACGAGCAGTACTTC
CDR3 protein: CASSPGTGSYEQYF

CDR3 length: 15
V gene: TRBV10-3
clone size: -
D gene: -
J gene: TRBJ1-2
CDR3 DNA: TGTGCCATCAGTGAGTCGGGGGCCGGTCTGTATGGCTACACCTTC
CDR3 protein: CAISESGAGLYGYTF

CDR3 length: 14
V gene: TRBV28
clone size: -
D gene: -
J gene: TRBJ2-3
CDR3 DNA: TGTGCCAGCAGTTTAGGGGGCCCCACAGATACGCAGTATTTT
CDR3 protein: CASSLGGPTDTQYF

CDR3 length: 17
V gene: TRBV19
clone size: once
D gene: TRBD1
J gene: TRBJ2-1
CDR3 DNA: TGTGCCAGTAGTATTCCCGGACAGGGGGTTTGGTTGAATGAGCAGTTCTTC
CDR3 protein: CASSIPGQGVWLNEQFF

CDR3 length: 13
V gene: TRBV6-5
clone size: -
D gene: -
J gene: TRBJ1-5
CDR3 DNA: TGTGCCAGCAGACAGGACCCCAATCAGCCCCAGCATTTT
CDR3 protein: CASRQDPNQPQHF

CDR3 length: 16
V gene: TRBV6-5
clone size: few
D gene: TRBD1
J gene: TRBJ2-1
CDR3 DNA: TGTGCCAGCAGTTTGACAGGGCTGAGCTCCTACAATGAGCAGTTCTTC
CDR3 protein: CASSLTGLSSYNEQFF

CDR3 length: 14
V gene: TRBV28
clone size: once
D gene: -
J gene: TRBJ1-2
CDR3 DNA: TGTGCCAGCAGCCCCCGGAAACAGGGCCATGGCTACACCTTC
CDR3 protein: CASSPRKQGHGYTF

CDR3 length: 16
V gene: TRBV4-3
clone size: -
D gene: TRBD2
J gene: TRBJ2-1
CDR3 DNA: TGCGCCAGCAGCCAAGATTTGCGGGGGGGTTACAATGAGCAGTTCTTC
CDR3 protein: CASSQDLRGGYNEQFF

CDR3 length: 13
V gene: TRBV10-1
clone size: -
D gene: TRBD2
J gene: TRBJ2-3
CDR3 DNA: TGCGCCACAAGAAGCGGGGGCTCAGATACGCAGTATTTT
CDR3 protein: CATRSGGSDTQYF

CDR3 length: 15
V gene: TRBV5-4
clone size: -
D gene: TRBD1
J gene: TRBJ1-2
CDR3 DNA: TGTGCCAGCAGCTGGCCGGGACAGGGGGACTATGGCTACACCTTC
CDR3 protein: CASSWPGQGDYGYTF